This T cell receptor (beta chain) comes out of a study of blood T cell repertoires in COVID-19 (dated by TCRdb to the early 2020s). Study-level background: Collaborator samples came from the United States, Italy and Spain and covered acute and convalescent phases of COVID-19. The prospective study material was composed of cDNA or gDNA derived from T cells, B-cell-depleted T cells, or PBMCs. The dataset comprised deeply sampled blood TCRbeta repertoires from subjects exposed to, actively infected with, or recovered from COVID-19. The repertoires were released in a freely available public database meant as a resource for research on the immune response to SARS-CoV-2. Samples were obtained from the ongoing ImmuneRACE study (first 160 participants) and from over 1,000 subjects provided by 6 global collaborators. Sample metadata almost always included a de-identified subject ID, COVID-19 status, age in years and sex. Where HLA class I and class II types were available, the types were taken from metadata supplied by the sample provider, not from assay-based typing. What the authors observed across the whole study: The quantity of clinical and demographic metadata differed by source and by participant and was supplied without curation.

Whole blood was collected in K2EDTA tubes by collaborating institutions according to the institutions' own protocols. For TCRbeta analysis, collaborator samples were shipped as frozen whole blood, as isolated PBMCs, or as DNA extracted from either sample type. The CDR3 covers 13 residues, taking in both the cysteine and the phenylalanine. The kept DNA is CDR3 alone, 39 bases in frame from the first base. V is pared back by 8 bases and J by 2 bases, with 10 bases lying between the germline termini. CDR1 and CDR2, per the germline V gene, are SNHLY and FYNNEI. Of note for this clone: What this receptor recognizes is not known. Per-base qualities were not stored, and no clone one base away is much larger.

The immunoSEQ Assay, a bias-controlled multiplex PCR, was used to amplify TCRbeta CDR3 regions from genomic DNA. The source study handled its data this way. Within the assay, amplification of reference gene primers was used to estimate how many nucleated cells each sample contained. To quantify the absolute abundance of each unique TCRbeta CDR3 rearrangement, sequence reads were collapsed and filtered. Productive Simpson clonality was computed per sample as the square root of Simpson's diversity index over productive rearrangements. TCRdb took this table from immuneACCESS and kept in-frame rearrangements with V and J called. Such tables lack part of the clones; where checked against another copy, unresolved V genes explain under half of the gap, and the rest is unexplained. The V and J calls and clone size are taken from that table; D and trimming were inferred from the DNA. The sample data list 150,000 to 200,000 clones, and approximately 89% of these were observed just once. Of the sample, 2.5% to 4% falls within the top ten clones.

This sequence uses TRBV2 and TRBJ2-1; TRBD2 is a weak D gene call, 6 bases matching. Source material: peripheral blood. This sequence originates from a man aged 65 to 79 with acute or convalescent COVID-19. The sequenced DNA is TGTGCCAGCGCACGGGAGACCTACAATGAGCAGTTCTTC. Its protein reads: CASARETYNEQFF. Reference TRBV2 and TRBJ2-1 genes cover what lies past the CDR3, so the full variable domain is EPEVTQTPSHQVTQMGQEVILRCVPISNHLYFYWYRQILGQKVEFLVSFYNNEISEKSEIFDDQFSVERPDGSNFTLKIRSTKLEDSAMYFCASARETYNEQFFGPGTRLTVL.